A single sample is the source of the 13 T cell receptor beta chains below, sequenced in a study of beta chain features in type 1 diabetes. As every portion of the isolated RNA was reverse transcribed, the sequencing read expressed TCRB transcripts. Libraries were prepared by immunoSEQ multiplex PCR; TCRdb keeps only in-frame clonotypes and omits some of them. There are under 900,000 clones in the sample; around a sixth occur only once, and about 0.02% lies in the top ten. The sequenced material came from naive CD4+ T cells from blood. All receptors come from a woman aged 18-30 years in good health.

The table lists this clone with a few counts. V is TRBV11-2 and J is TRBJ2-1; D remains ambiguous. CDR1 is SGHAT and CDR2 is FQNNGV in the germline V gene. V was shortened by 1 base and J by 3 bases, with 7 bases between the two germline ends. The CDR3 runs 14 residues. The CDR3 protein is CASSLGSNYNEQFF. In nucleotides, the CDR3 is TGTGCCAGCAGCTTAGGCTCCAACTACAATGAGCAGTTCTTC.

This rearrangement joins TRBV6-1 to TRBJ2-6; D not certain. CDR1 is MNHNS, CDR2 SASEGT, per germline. The CDR3 consists of 15 residues. V was trimmed by 6 bases and J by 0 bases, leaving 9 bases between them. This CDR3 is CASRQQSSGANVLTF. In nucleotides, the CDR3 is TGTGCCAGCAGGCAACAGAGCTCTGGGGCCAACGTCCTGACTTTC.

This clone was seen only a few times. CDR3 protein: CSVEDGGGKNIQYF. CDR3 coding DNA: TGCAGCGTTGAGGATGGGGGAGGGAAAAACATTCAGTACTTC. V is TRBV29-1 and J is TRBJ2-4; 7 nucleotides match TRBD2. The V gene end was trimmed by 3 bases and the J gene end by 4 bases; junction bases not matched to a gene: 6. Germline CDR1 and CDR2: SQVTM and ANQGSEA. The CDR3 extends over 14 amino acids.

This clone was detected a few times. The rearrangement links TRBV7-9 to TRBJ1-1; no reliable D call. The CDR3 is made up of 15 amino acids. V dropped 1 base and J dropped 0 bases, with 9 bases sitting between them. The germline V gene has CDR1 SEHNR and CDR2 FQNEAQ (reference sequence). The CDR3 loop reads CASSLGAVMNTEAFF. CDR3 DNA sequence: TGTGCCAGCAGCTTAGGTGCAGTAATGAACACTGAAGCTTTCTTT. Together with reference TRBV7-9 and TRBJ1-1, the CDR3 gives the full variable domain: DTGVSQNPRHKITKRGQNVTFRCDPISEHNRLYWYRQTLGQGPEFLTYFQNEAQLEKSRLLSDRFSAERPKGSFSTLEIQRTEQGDSAMYLCASSLGAVMNTEAFFGQGTRLTVV.

This clone showed up just a few times. The genes are TRBV7-2 and TRBJ2-1; 7 bases map to TRBD2. The CDR3 is 16 residues long. Germline trimming cut 6 bases from V and 3 bases from J; bases unmatched to any gene: 11. Germline CDR1 and CDR2: SGHTA and FQGNSA. CDR3 amino acids: CASRPRSGMHYNEQFF. The CDR3 DNA reads TGTGCCAGCAGGCCTCGAAGCGGGATGCACTACAATGAGCAGTTCTTC.

This chain links TRBV9 with TRBJ2-5; 10 bases line up with TRBD2. Unmatched junction bases numbered 8, after V lost 1 base and J lost 5 bases. The CDR3 runs 16 residues. CDR1 SGDLS and CDR2 YYNGEE come from the germline V gene. The CDR3 is CASSVSPSGSRETQYF. The CDR3 nucleotides read TGTGCCAGCAGCGTATCCCCTAGCGGGAGTCGTGAGACCCAGTACTTC.

This clone was detected a few times. The chain has TRBV10-3 and TRBJ1-1, with D possibly matching TRBD1 (5 bases). Germline V gene sequence: CDR1 ENHRY, CDR2 SYGVKD. This CDR3 is built from 13 residues. With 6 bases removed from V and 4 bases from J, the gap between germline ends came to 12 bases. CDR3 sequence (DNA): TGTGCCATCAGCGGCAGGGAGTTCACTGAAGCTTTCTTT. Encoded protein: CAISGREFTEAFF.

This clone has a handful of counts. V usage is TRBV25-1 and J usage is TRBJ2-7; D call uncertain. Germline V gene lookup returns CDR1 MGHDK and CDR2 SYGVNS. This CDR3 has 12 residues. V was pared by 8 bases and J by 2 bases, with 10 bases between. CDR3 DNA: TGTGCCAGCGGGAATGTCGCCTACGAGCAGTACTTC. It yields the protein CASGNVAYEQYF.

The CDR3 nucleotides read TGCAGTGCTAGAATTCCAGATACGCAGTATTTT. It encodes CSARIPDTQYF. V and J are TRBV20-1 and TRBJ2-3; D is unclear. The CDR3 has 11 amino acids. V shed 2 bases and J shed 4 bases, with 4 bases lying between them. Germline CDR1 and CDR2: DFQATT and SNEGSKA (reference sequence).

There are a few counts of this clone. This chain's CDR3 is CASSTGQALGNTIYF. The DNA for the CDR3 is TGCGCCAGCAGCACGGGACAGGCACTTGGAAACACCATATATTTT. The chain couples TRBV5-1 to TRBJ1-3; the match to TRBD1 covers 8 bases. This CDR3 is 15 amino acids long. Germline CDR1 SGHRS, CDR2 YFSETQ. V trimming: 4 bases; J trimming: 3 bases; junction bases outside the gene matches: 6.

The chain is built from TRBV7-6 and TRBJ2-3; D unclear. CDR1 and CDR2 from the germline V gene are SGHVS and FNYEAQ. V dropped 5 bases and J dropped 3 bases, with 6 bases sitting between them. The CDR3 sequence is 12 residues long. DNA of the CDR3: TGTGCCAGCAGCGCGAAAACAGATACGCAGTATTTT. This encodes CASSAKTDTQYF.

In DNA form, the CDR3 reads TGCGCCAGCAGCTTGACAGCCTACGAGCAGTACTTC. Protein sequence: CASSLTAYEQYF. This chain connects TRBV5-1 to TRBJ2-7, with D unclear. The germline V gene encodes CDR1 SGHRS and CDR2 YFSETQ. The CDR3 loop spans 12 amino acids. The germline V and J ends were trimmed by 1 base and 2 bases, with 4 bases remaining between them.

This clone was recorded a few times. The V call is TRBV15, the J call TRBJ2-3, with a weak D call TRBD1 (6 bases). V dropped 0 bases and J dropped 10 bases, with 11 bases sitting between them. In germline, CDR1 is LNHNV, CDR2 YYDKDF (reference sequence). The CDR3 is made up of 13 amino acids. The CDR3 nucleotides are TGTGCCACCAGCAGAGATGGTCAGGGGCCGCAGTATTTT. Translating it yields CATSRDGQGPQYF.